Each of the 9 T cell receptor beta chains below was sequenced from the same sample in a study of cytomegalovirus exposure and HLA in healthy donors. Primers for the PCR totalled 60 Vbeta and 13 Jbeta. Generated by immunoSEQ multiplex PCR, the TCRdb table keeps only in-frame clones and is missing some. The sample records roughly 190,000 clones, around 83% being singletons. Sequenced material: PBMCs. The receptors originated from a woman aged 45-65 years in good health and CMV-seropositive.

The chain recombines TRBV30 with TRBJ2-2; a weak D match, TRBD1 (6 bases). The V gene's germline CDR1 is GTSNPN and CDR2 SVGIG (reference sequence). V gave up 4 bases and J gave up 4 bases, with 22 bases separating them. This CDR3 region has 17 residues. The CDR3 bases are TGTGCCTGGACCTCAGACAGGTCTGTCCCCTCCACCGGGGAGCTGTTTTTT. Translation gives CAWTSDRSVPSTGELFF.

The CDR3 bases are TGTGCCAGCAGCCAAGCCAGACAGCTCACATTCGGAAACACCATATATTTT. Its translation: CASSQARQLTFGNTIYF. The chain employs TRBV4-2 and TRBJ1-3, with TRBD1 as a possible D gene (5 bases). Trimming removed 1 base at V and 4 bases at J, with 17 bases between. Germline assignment: CDR1 LGHNA and CDR2 YNFKEQ. This CDR3 contains 17 residues.

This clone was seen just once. This CDR3 is CASKQGGTGELFF. The CDR3 DNA sequence: TGTGCCAGTAAACAGGGCGGCACCGGGGAGCTGTTTTTT. The chain recombines TRBV19 with TRBJ2-2; D might be TRBD1 (6 bases). The ends were cut back, 7 bases at V and 4 bases at J, with 10 bases in the middle. The CDR3 runs 13 residues. CDR1 is LNHDA and CDR2 is SQIVND in the germline V gene (reference sequence).

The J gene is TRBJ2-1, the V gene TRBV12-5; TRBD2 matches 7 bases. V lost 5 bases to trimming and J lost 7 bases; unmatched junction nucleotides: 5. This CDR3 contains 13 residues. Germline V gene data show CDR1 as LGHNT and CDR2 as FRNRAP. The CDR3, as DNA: TGTGCTAGTGGTCTATGGGGGGGAAATGAGCAGTTCTTC. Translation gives CASGLWGGNEQFF.

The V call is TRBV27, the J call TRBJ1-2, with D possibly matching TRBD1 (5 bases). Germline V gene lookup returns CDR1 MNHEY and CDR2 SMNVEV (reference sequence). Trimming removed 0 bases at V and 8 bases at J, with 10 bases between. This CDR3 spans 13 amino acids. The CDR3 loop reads CASSLSSRGGYTF. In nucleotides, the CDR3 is TGTGCCAGCAGTTTATCATCGCGGGGCGGCTACACCTTC.

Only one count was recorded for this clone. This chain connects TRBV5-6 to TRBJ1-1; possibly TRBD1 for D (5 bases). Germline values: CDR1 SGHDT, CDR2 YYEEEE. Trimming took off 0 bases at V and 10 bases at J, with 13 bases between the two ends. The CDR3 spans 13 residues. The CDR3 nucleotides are TGTGCCAGCAGCTTGGCCTCGGGGGGGGGAGCTTTCTTT. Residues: CASSLASGGGAFF. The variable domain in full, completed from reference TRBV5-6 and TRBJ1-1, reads DAGVTQSPTHLIKTRGQQVTLRCSPKSGHDTVSWYQQALGQGPQFIFQYYEEEERQRGNFPDRFSGHQFPNYSSELNVNALLLGDSALYLCASSLASGGGAFFGQGTRLTVV.

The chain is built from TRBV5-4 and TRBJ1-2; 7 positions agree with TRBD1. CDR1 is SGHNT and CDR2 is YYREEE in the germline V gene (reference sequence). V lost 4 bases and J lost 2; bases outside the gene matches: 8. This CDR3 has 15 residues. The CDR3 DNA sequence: TGTGCCAGCAGCGCGACAGGGACGAGAAACTATGGCTACACCTTC. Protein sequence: CASSATGTRNYGYTF.

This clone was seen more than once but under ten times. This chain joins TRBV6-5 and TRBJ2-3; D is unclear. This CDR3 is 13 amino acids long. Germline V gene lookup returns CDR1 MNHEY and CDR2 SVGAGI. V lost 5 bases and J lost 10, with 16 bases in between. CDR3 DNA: TGTGCCAGCAGTGATCAGGCCCACCAATCGCAGTATTTT. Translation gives CASSDQAHQSQYF.

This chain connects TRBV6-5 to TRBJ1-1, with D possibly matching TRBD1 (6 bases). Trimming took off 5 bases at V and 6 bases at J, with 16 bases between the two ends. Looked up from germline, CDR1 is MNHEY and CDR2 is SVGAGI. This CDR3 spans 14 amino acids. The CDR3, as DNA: TGTGCCAGCAGTGAACAGGGTGTGAGCGCTGAAGCTTTCTTT. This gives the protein CASSEQGVSAEAFF.